Shown below are 17 T cell receptor beta chains from a single sample sequenced in a study of Tregs in tolerant kidney transplant recipients. TCRdb keeps only in-frame clones here, not all; method: immunoSEQ multiplex PCR. The sample features tens of thousands of clones, with more than 6.5% in its top ten. The specimen comprised CD8+ T cells from blood, sampled before the transplant. The receptors shown here come from a human donor who received a combined kidney and bone marrow transplant.

The CDR3 spells CASTDSAGSYEQYF. Partial CDR3 DNA: TGTGCCAGCACGGACTCGGCGGGATCCTACGAG. The rearrangement links TRBV7-9 to TRBJ2-7; tentative D call: TRBD2 (6 bases). The sequence runs out 3 residues before the end of the CDR3; the remainder is reconstructed from the germline J gene. Germline CDR1 SEHNR, CDR2 FQNEAQ (reference sequence). Trimming left V 7 bases short and J 1 base short, with 14 bases between. This CDR3 is 14 amino acids long. Supplemented by reference TRBV7-9 and TRBJ2-7, the full variable domain reads DTGVSQNPRHKITKRGQNVTFRCDPISEHNRLYWYRQTLGQGPEFLTYFQNEAQLEKSRLLSDRFSAERPKGSFSTLEIQRTEQGDSAMYLCASTDSAGSYEQYFGPGTRLTVT.

Concerning this clone: The CDR3 end is not reached by the read, which stops 3 residues before it; the germline J gene fills it in. The chain joins TRBV19 to TRBJ1-1; 8 nucleotides line up with TRBD1. Germline CDR1 LNHDA, CDR2 SQIVND (reference sequence). This CDR3 is 16 amino acids long. V lost 8 bases and J lost 0; bases outside the gene matches: 11. CDR3: CASGEGTGGLNTEAFF. The DNA read from the CDR3 is TGTGCCAGTGGGGAGGGGACAGGTGGGTTGAACACTGAA.

Notes on this clone: The read ends 3 residues shy of where the CDR3 ends; the end is completed using the germline J gene. The chain is built from TRBV7-9 and TRBJ1-4; unclear D gene. Germline V lookup: CDR1 SEHNR, CDR2 FQNEAQ (reference sequence). This CDR3 region has 15 residues. Between the trimmed V and J ends, which lost 0 bases and 6 bases, there was a span of 11 bases. The covered CDR3 bases are TGTGCCAGCAGCTTAGCCGATCTGGCTTATGAAAAA. This gives the protein CASSLADLAYEK. The complete CDR3 protein is CASSLADLAYEKLFF.

Notes on this clone: The read ends 3 residues early relative to the CDR3; the germline J gene fills the gap. This chain connects TRBV11-2 to TRBJ2-7; weak D call: TRBD1 (5 bases). The V and J ends lost 8 bases and 6 bases respectively, with 11 bases between them. The CDR3 length is 11 residues. Germline loops: CDR1 SGHAT, CDR2 FQNNGV. The CDR3 loop is CASVRAAEQYF. The covered CDR3 bases are TGTGCCAGCGTCAGGGCGGCCGAG.

As concerns this clone: The CDR3 end falls 3 residues outside the read, so it is completed with the germline J gene. The V call is TRBV29-1, the J call TRBJ2-1; TRBD1 or TRBD2 may be the D gene (5 bases each). V shed 4 bases and J shed 7 bases, with 14 bases lying between them. The CDR3 runs to 13 residues. CDR1 is SQVTM and CDR2 is ANQGSEA in the germline V gene. The CDR3 loop is CSVVVRGANEQFF. The part of the CDR3 DNA that was read is TGCAGCGTTGTGGTACGAGGGGCTAATGAG.

Of note for this clone: The CDR3 is cut off 3 residues early in the read; its end comes from the germline J gene. The rearrangement uses TRBV7-9 and TRBJ1-5, with D unclear. This CDR3 has 13 residues. Germline V gene data show CDR1 as SEHNR and CDR2 as FQNEAQ (reference sequence). Trimming shortened V by 8 bases and J by 3 bases, and 11 bases separated the two germline ends. This CDR3 reads CASAGPNNQPQHF. CDR3 bases read: TGTGCCAGCGCTGGCCCCAACAATCAGCCC.

About this clone itself: The read stops 3 residues short of the end of the CDR3; the missing end is completed from the germline J gene. The chain links TRBV29-1 to TRBJ1-2; possibly TRBD1 for D (5 bases). This CDR3 contains 12 residues. Germline CDR1 and CDR2: SQVTM and ANQGSEA. The sequenced part of the CDR3 DNA is TGCAGCGTTGGAGAAGGGACTTTCGGC. Its protein product is CSVGEGTFG. In full, the CDR3 reads CSVGEGTFGYTF.

With regard to this clone: The observed sequence ends 3 residues before the CDR3 terminus, with the missing tail filled in from the germline J gene. V and J are TRBV30 and TRBJ2-7; 7 bases are a match to TRBD1. Germline V gives CDR1 GTSNPN, CDR2 SVGIG (reference sequence). The CDR3 runs to 17 residues. Trimming cost V 5 bases and J 0 bases; bases outside gene matches: 16. CDR3 DNA, as far as it was read: TGTGCCTGGGCCTACCCGCTAAGACAGGGCCACTCCTACGAG. It is translated as CAWAYPLRQGHSYE. The CDR3 as a whole reads CAWAYPLRQGHSYEQYF.

For this clone: The read gets to within 3 residues of the CDR3 end, and the germline J gene fills in the rest. J is TRBJ1-1 and V is TRBV7-9; 7 bases map to TRBD1. Germline V gene lookup returns CDR1 SEHNR and CDR2 FQNEAQ (reference sequence). V lost 2 bases to trimming and J lost 0 bases; unmatched junction nucleotides: 3. The CDR3 sequence is 15 residues long. The CDR3 DNA, read in part, is TGTGCCAGCAGCTTAAGGGACAGCATGAACACTGAA. It specifies CASSLRDSMNTE. The whole CDR3 protein is CASSLRDSMNTEAFF.

On this clone: The CDR3 end is not reached by the read, which stops 3 residues before it; the germline J gene fills it in. J is TRBJ1-1 and V is TRBV6-2 or TRBV6-3; a possible D gene is TRBD1 (6 bases). Germline CDR1 MNHEY, CDR2 SVGEGT. The CDR3 is made up of 13 amino acids. The V end was cut by 6 bases, the J end by 4 bases, with 12 bases between. The sequenced CDR3 bases are TGTGCCAGCAGCTTTACAGGGCTCACTGAA. It yields the protein CASSFTGLTE. The whole CDR3 is CASSFTGLTEAFF.

As to this clone: The read ends 3 residues before the CDR3 terminus; that terminus is restored from the germline J gene. J is TRBJ2-2 and V is TRBV19, with D possibly TRBD2 on 6 matching bases. CDR3 length: 13 amino acids. Trimming took 6 bases from V and 5 from J, leaving 10 bases between them. The germline V gene encodes CDR1 LNHDA and CDR2 SQIVND (reference sequence). Partial CDR3 DNA: TGTGCCAGTAGGCCGGCGGGGACCGGGGAG. Protein sequence: CASRPAGTGE. The whole CDR3 protein is CASRPAGTGELFF.

Of note for this clone: The CDR3 goes on 3 residues after the read ends, and that part is filled in from the germline J gene. The chain carries TRBV30 and TRBJ1-5; D possibly corresponds to TRBD1 (5 bases). Trimming pared 4 bases from V and 3 bases from J, leaving 10 bases between. Germline V gene data show CDR1 as GTSNPN and CDR2 as SVGIG (reference sequence). CDR3 size: 13 residues. The CDR3 sequence is CAWTDSYNQPQHF. The sequenced part of the CDR3 DNA is TGTGCCTGGACTGACAGTTACAATCAGCCC.

Details on this clone: The read stops 3 residues short of the end of the CDR3; the missing end is completed from the germline J gene. J is TRBJ1-4 and V is TRBV13; no clear D gene. Between the trimmed V and J ends, which lost 8 bases and 3 bases, there was a span of 10 bases. CDR1 is PRHDT, CDR2 FYEKMQ, per germline (reference sequence). The CDR3 consists of 13 residues. Partial CDR3 DNA: TGTGCCAGCTCGGAGGGCGCTAATGAAAAA. This sequence encodes CASSEGANEK. Given in full, the CDR3 is CASSEGANEKLFF.

To note about this clone: The CDR3 end lies 3 residues beyond the end of the read and is filled in from the germline J gene. V and J are TRBV19 and TRBJ2-7, with D tentatively TRBD1 (6 bases). The germline gives CDR1 LNHDA, CDR2 SQIVND (reference sequence). V was clipped by 5 bases and J by 4 bases, with 15 bases between them. The CDR3 sequence is 14 residues long. The CDR3 reads CASSPRTEFYEQYF. The DNA read from the CDR3 is TGTGCCAGTAGTCCCCGGACAGAATTTTACGAG.

Concerning this clone: The read ends 3 residues before the CDR3 terminus; that terminus is restored from the germline J gene. The genes are TRBV2 and TRBJ2-7; 7 positions agree with TRBD1. The CDR3 sequence is 14 residues long. After removal of 7 bases from V and 2 bases from J, the junction contained 8 bases not matched to a gene. From germline, CDR1 is SNHLY and CDR2 FYNNEI. The CDR3 DNA, read in part, is TGTGCCAGCAATGGTTGGGACAGTACCTACGAG. Translation gives CASNGWDSTYE. The entire CDR3 protein reads CASNGWDSTYEQYF.

To note about this clone: The read stops 3 residues short of the end of the CDR3; the missing end is completed from the germline J gene. The chain carries TRBV29-1 and TRBJ1-2, with 8 bases fitting TRBD1. This CDR3 is built from 12 residues. CDR1 SQVTM and CDR2 ANQGSEA come from the germline V gene. CDR3 protein: CSVVVTGVGYTF. The sequenced CDR3 bases are TGCAGCGTTGTGGTGACAGGGGTAGGC.

In regard to this clone: The read falls 3 residues short of the CDR3 end, and the missing part is taken from the germline J gene. V and J are TRBV19 and TRBJ2-6; D might be TRBD2 (5 bases). The length of the CDR3 is 15 residues. Germline V gene sequence: CDR1 LNHDA, CDR2 SQIVND (reference sequence). The ends were cut back, 7 bases at V and 0 bases at J, with 10 bases in the middle. The CDR3 bases that were read are TGTGCCAGTATAGGACTGACCTCTGGGGCCAACGTC. Translation gives CASIGLTSGANV. From start to end, the CDR3 is CASIGLTSGANVLTF.